Sequencing of this T cell receptor beta chain was carried out in a study of T cells in localized non-small cell lung cancer. Study results and caveats: Greater T cell density in blood accompanied longer overall survival. In uninvolved adjacent lung, T cell clonality reached its highest value, exceeding tumor. Adjacent lung held a median about 57 of the top 100 tumor clones. Investigators sequenced only a single tumor region, leaving heterogeneity possible.

Germline CDR1 is MDHEN and CDR2 is SYDVKM. The V gene end was trimmed by 5 bases and the J gene end by 6 bases; junction bases not matched to a gene: 10. CDR3 length: 17 amino acids. Worth noting for this clone: Its antigen remains unknown.

Method: immunoSEQ multiplex PCR; TCRdb's copy keeps in-frame clones and lacks some. This sample carries 20,000 to 25,000 clones, around nine tenths of them seen once, and the ten largest clones take around 6.1%. This sample comprised PBMCs, obtained before any cancer treatment. V is TRBV28 and J is TRBJ2-7; TRBD2 matches at 16 bases. This sequence originates from a man aged 40-75 years with stage II lung adenocarcinoma. The CDR3 DNA reads as TGTGCCAGCAGTGGGACTAGCGGGGGGGCCTCTCCTTTCGAGCAGTACTTC. As protein: CASSGTSGGASPFEQYF.